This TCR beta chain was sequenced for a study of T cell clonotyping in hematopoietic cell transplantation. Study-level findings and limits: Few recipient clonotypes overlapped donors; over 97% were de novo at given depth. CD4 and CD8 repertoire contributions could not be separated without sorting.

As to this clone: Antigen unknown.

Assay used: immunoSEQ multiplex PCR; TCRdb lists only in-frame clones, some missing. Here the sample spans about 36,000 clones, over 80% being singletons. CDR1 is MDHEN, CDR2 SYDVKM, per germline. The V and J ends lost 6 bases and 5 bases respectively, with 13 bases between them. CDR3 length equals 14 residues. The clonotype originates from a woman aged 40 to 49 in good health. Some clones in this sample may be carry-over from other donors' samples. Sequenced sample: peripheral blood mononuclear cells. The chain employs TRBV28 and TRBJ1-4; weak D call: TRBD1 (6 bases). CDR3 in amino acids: CASSLDSPNEKLFF. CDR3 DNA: TGTGCCAGCAGCTTGGACAGCCCAAATGAAAAACTGTTTTTT.